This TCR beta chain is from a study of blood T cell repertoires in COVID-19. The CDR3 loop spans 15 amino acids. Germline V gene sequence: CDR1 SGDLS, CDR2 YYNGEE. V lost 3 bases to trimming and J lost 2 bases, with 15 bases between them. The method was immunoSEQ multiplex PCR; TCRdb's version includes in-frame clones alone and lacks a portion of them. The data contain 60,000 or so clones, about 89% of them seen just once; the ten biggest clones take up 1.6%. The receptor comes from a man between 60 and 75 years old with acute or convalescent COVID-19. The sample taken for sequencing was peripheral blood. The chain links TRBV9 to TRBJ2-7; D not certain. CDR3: CASSEGPEQPYEQYF. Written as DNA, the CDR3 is TGTGCCAGCAGCGAAGGCCCAGAACAGCCCTACGAGCAGTACTTC. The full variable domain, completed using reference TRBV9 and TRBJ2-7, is DSGVTQTPKHLITATGQRVTLRCSPRSGDLSVYWYQQSLDQGLQFLIQYYNGEERAKGNILERFSAQQFPDLHSELNLSSLELGDSALYFCASSEGPEQPYEQYFGPGTRLTVT.